This paragraph covers one TCR beta chain sequence. The sample comes from a study of blood T cell repertoires in COVID-19. Study-wide background: Collection of acute and convalescent COVID-19 samples took place in the United States, Italy and Spain. In each case, the material was cDNA or gDNA derived from T cells, B-cell-depleted T cells, or PBMCs.

Source study methods: It was from reference gene primer amplification that nucleated cell counts were estimated. Profiling relied on immunoSEQ multiplex PCR, and the TCRdb table lists in-frame clones only, not all of them. V and J calls and clone size are given by that table; D and trimming were obtained from the DNA. The sample lists 150,000 to 200,000 clones; 70% to 90% were seen once. The clonotype was recovered from a woman in her 30s with acute or convalescent COVID-19. Input material: peripheral blood.

The CDR3 sequence: CASRTMGQPYNEQFF. Written as DNA, the CDR3 is TGTGCCAGCAGAACGATGGGACAGCCCTACAATGAGCAGTTCTTC. The V gene is TRBV6-5, the J gene TRBJ2-1; TRBD1 aligns across 7 bases. Trimming took 6 bases from V and 2 from J; bases not matched to a gene: 7. CDR3 length equals 15 residues. Germline values: CDR1 MNHEY, CDR2 SVGAGI.